This TCR beta chain was retrieved from a study of T cell responses to AZD1222 COVID-19 vaccine. The assay was immunoSEQ multiplex PCR, and TCRdb's table has in-frame clones only and misses some. The table lists 250,000 to 300,000 clones, around 93% of them singletons. Germline loops: CDR1 MDHEN, CDR2 SYDVKM. The CDR3 is 15 amino acids. The V gene lost 8 bases and the J gene lost 0 bases, with 13 bases spanning the gap. This clone was seen once. The chain links TRBV28 to TRBJ1-4; D not resolved. This TCR was sampled from an adult who received the AZD1222 COVID-19 vaccine. The sample here was peripheral blood, taken 28 days after the second AZD1222 dose. The CDR3, as DNA: TGTGCCAGCTTCCCCCAGAGTGCAACTAATGAAAAACTGTTTTTT. This sequence encodes CASFPQSATNEKLFF.